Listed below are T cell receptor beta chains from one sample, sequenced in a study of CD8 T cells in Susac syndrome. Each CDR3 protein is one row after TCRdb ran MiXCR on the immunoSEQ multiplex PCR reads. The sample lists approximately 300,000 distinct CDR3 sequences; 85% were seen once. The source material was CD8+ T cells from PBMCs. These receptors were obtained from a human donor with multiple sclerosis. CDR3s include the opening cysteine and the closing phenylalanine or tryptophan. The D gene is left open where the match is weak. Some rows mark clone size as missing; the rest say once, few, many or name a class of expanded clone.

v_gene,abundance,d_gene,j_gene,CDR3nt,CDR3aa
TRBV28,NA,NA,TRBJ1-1,TGTGCCAGCAGTTACCTCCACAGGGAAATCTTT,CASSYLHREIF
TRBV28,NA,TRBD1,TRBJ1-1,TGTGCCAGCAGTCCGTGGGACAGGCTGAACACTGAAGCTTTCTTT,CASSPWDRLNTEAFF
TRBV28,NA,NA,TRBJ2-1,TGTGCCAGCAGTTTGCCTCGGACAGATCTTAGCTCCTACAATGAGCAGTTCTTC,CASSLPRTDLSSYNEQFF
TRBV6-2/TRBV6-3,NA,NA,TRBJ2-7,TGTGCCAGCAGTTTTGGACAGTACGAGCAGTACTTC,CASSFGQYEQYF
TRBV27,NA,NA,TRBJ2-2,TGTGCCAGCAGTCCCCTTCGTACGGCGAACACCGGGGAGCTGTTTTTT,CASSPLRTANTGELFF
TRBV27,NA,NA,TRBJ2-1,TGTACCAGCAGTTTAGTAGGGTTTGGATCCTACAATGAGCAGTTCTTC,CTSSLVGFGSYNEQFF
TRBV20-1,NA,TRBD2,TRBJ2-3,TGCAGTGCCAGAGGTAGGACTAGCGGGAGTCTGACCTACACAGATACGCAGTATTTT,CSARGRTSGSLTYTDTQYF
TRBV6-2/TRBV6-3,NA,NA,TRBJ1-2,TGTGCCAGCAGTTGGGTTCGGGACCAACTACACTATGGCTACACCTTC,CASSWVRDQLHYGYTF
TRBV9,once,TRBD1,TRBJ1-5,TGTGCCAGCAGCGTAGGAGCAGGGGGAGATCAGCCCCAGCATTTT,CASSVGAGGDQPQHF
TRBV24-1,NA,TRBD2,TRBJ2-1,TGTGCCACCAGTGGAACGGCGGGAGAGGGCAATGAGCAGTTCTTC,CATSGTAGEGNEQFF
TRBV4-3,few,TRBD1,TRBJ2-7,TGCGCCAGCAGCCAAGAGGGGGGGACAGGGGGCTCCTACGAGCAGTACTTC,CASSQEGGTGGSYEQYF
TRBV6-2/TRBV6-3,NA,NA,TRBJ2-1,TGTGCCAGCAGTTACGGGAACTCGGAATTGTTCTTC,CASSYGNSELFF
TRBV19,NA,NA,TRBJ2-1,TGTGCCAGTAGTATAGCGGGATACAATGAGCAGTTCTTC,CASSIAGYNEQFF
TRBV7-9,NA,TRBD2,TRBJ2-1,TGTGCCAGCAGCTCCGGCCTAGCGGGAGATTCCTACAATGAGCAGTTCTTC,CASSSGLAGDSYNEQFF
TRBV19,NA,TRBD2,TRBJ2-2,TGTGCCAGTAGTTTGCGGGAGTACACCGGGGAGCTGTTTTTT,CASSLREYTGELFF
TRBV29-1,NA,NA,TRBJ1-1,TGCAGCGTACCGCCGTGGGACGGGGCTTTCTTT,CSVPPWDGAFF
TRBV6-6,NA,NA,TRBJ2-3,TGTGCCAGCAGTTACTGGGGGGCAGGGGTGGAAGATACGCAGTATTTT,CASSYWGAGVEDTQYF
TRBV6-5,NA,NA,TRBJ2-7,TGTGCCAGCAGTTATCTGGGGACCTCGAGGCAGCAGTACTTC,CASSYLGTSRQQYF
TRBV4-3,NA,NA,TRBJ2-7,TGCGCCAGCAGCCAAGATCTAGGGTCAGGGCTCTACGAGCAGTACTTC,CASSQDLGSGLYEQYF
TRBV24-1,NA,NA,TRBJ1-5,TGTGCCACCAGTCTGCGGGACGCCAATCAGCCCCAGCATTTT,CATSLRDANQPQHF
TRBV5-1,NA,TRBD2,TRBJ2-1,TGCGCCAGCAGCAGCCGTCTAGCGGGAGATTGGGGCAATGAGCAGTTCTTC,CASSSRLAGDWGNEQFF
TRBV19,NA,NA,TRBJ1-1,TGTGCCAGTTCCAACCCGGGAGCCAACACTGAAGCTTTCTTT,CASSNPGANTEAFF